This is a list of T cell receptor beta chains from one sample in a study of monozygotic twins with inflammatory bowel disease. TCRdb re-called the 5' RACE reads; every CDR3 protein appears as one record, without DNA. Its listing shows more than 110,000 distinct CDR3 sequences. The sequenced sample was blood. These TCRs come from a human donor with ulcerative colitis or Crohn's disease, or a healthy co-twin of an affected twin (not recorded which). The CDR3 runs from the conserved cysteine through the conserved F or W.

V gene	J gene	CDR3 protein
TRBV28	TRBJ2-7	CASSNGQEHYEQYF
TRBV28	TRBJ2-1	CASQGGGRTTYNEQFF
TRBV5-1	TRBJ1-5	CASSLAGALGQPQHF
TRBV12-3/TRBV12-4	TRBJ2-5	CASSPGQGLGGVKETQYF
TRBV12-3/TRBV12-4	TRBJ1-1	CASMRTSNTEAFF
TRBV5-1	TRBJ2-1	CASSHSDRISYNEQFF
TRBV7-2	TRBJ1-4	CASSRWGWATNEKLFF
TRBV6-2/TRBV6-3	TRBJ2-7	CASSRLAGAKNEQYF
TRBV6-1	TRBJ2-7	CASSELDSGGADNYEQYF
TRBV12-3/TRBV12-4	TRBJ2-7	CASSLFGREQYF
TRBV20-1	TRBJ1-2	CRSQGMDYGYTF
TRBV6-5	TRBJ1-2	CASCKTPGGYTF
TRBV5-1	TRBJ1-4	CASSSELVDEKLFF
TRBV7-9	TRBJ1-2	CASSFKANYGYTF
TRBV10-3	TRBJ2-3	CAISESTDTQYF
TRBV24-1	TRBJ1-3	CATSLGNTIYF
TRBV10-2	TRBJ1-5	CASSEPYNQPQHF
TRBV5-8	TRBJ1-2	CASSFTGPHTF
TRBV20-1	TRBJ1-5	CSAKPGPGNQPQHF
TRBV24-1	TRBJ2-3	CATSDVHQGSDTQYF
TRBV5-1	TRBJ1-2	CASSLSGGTNYGYTF
TRBV5-6	TRBJ2-7	CASRRTATYEQYF
TRBV5-1	TRBJ1-5	CASSFYSNQPQHF
TRBV24-1	TRBJ1-1	CATSDSHSGNTEAFF
TRBV20-1	TRBJ2-1	CSAARLAGVSNEQFF
TRBV11-2	TRBJ2-5	CASSLGGQGLGETQYF
TRBV29-1	TRBJ2-7	CSAVGDLAYEQYF
TRBV15	TRBJ1-2	CATSKGEGYGYTF
TRBV6-2/TRBV6-3	TRBJ2-1	CASRPEGVVAGDSYNEQFF
TRBV10-1	TRBJ2-3	CASSASSTDTQYF
TRBV7-9	TRBJ2-1	CASSLGLAGNRLEQFF
TRBV6-1	TRBJ1-3	CASSRSATPGNTIYF